This TCR beta chain was captured in a study of shared clonotypes between healthy human individuals. The data were produced by immunoSEQ multiplex PCR, yet TCRdb's version contains in-frame clones alone and is incomplete. Here the sample spans under 750,000 clones, over 60% being singletons. Germline CDR1 reads MNHNS; CDR2 reads SASEGT. The CDR3 has 13 amino acids. The V gene lost 6 bases and the J gene lost 6 bases, with 12 bases spanning the gap. Points on this clone: What it recognizes is unknown.

Study-level findings and limits: Only blood was sampled, and tissue TCR repertoires likely differ from blood ones. Among non-shared clonotypes, generation probabilities were lower than among those shared by all four donors. Of the naive CD4 clonotypes, around 4.8% were shared across a few donors.

The V call is TRBV6-1, the J call TRBJ1-5; D gene uncertain. Sequenced sample: memory CD4+ T cells sorted from blood. Subset in this sample: CD45RA-negative fraction. The TCR sequence derives from a woman aged 30 to 39 in good health. The CDR3 spells CASSTLEGQPQHF. In nucleotides, the CDR3 is TGTGCCAGCAGCACCCTGGAGGGTCAGCCCCAGCATTTT.